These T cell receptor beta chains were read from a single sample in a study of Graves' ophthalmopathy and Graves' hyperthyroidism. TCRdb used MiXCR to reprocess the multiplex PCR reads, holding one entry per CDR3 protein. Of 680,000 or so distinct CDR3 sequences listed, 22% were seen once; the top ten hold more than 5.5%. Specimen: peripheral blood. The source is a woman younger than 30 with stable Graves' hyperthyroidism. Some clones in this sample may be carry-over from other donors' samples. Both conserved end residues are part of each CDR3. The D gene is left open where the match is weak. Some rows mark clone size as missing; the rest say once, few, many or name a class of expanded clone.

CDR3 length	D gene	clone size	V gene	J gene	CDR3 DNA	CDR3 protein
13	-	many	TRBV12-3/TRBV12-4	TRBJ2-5	TGTGCCAGCAGTTTTAAGGGGTACGAGACCCAGTACTTC	CASSFKGYETQYF
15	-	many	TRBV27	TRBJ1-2	TGTGCCAGCAGTTTATCTCCCGGGGTTTTGTATGGCTACACCTTC	CASSLSPGVLYGYTF
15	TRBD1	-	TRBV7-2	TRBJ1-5	TGTGCCAGCAGCTGGGCCGGGACAGGGTATCAGCCCCAGCATTTT	CASSWAGTGYQPQHF
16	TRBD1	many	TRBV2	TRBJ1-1	TGTGCCAGCAGTTCATCCAACAGGGGGCCGAACACTGAAGCTTTCTTT	CASSSSNRGPNTEAFF
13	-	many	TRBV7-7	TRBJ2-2	TGTGCTAGCAGATCAACTAGCACCGGGGAGCTGTTTTTT	CASRSTSTGELFF
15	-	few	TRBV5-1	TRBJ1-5	TGCGCCAGCAGCTTGGCTGGGGAGCGTAATCAGCCCCAGCATTTT	CASSLAGERNQPQHF
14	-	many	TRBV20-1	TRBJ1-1	TGCAGTGCTAGGGGGAGGGTTCTGAACACTGAAGCTTTCTTT	CSARGRVLNTEAFF
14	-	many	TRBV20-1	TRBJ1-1	TGCAGTGCTAGAGGACGGACCGGGAACACTGAAGCTTTCTTT	CSARGRTGNTEAFF
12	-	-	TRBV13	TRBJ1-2	TGTGCCAGCAGCTCCAGGGTCCGGGGCTACACCTTC	CASSSRVRGYTF
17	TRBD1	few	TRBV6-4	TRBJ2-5	TGTGCCAGCAGTACTCGATCGGGACAGGGGATCCAAGAGACCCAGTACTTC	CASSTRSGQGIQETQYF
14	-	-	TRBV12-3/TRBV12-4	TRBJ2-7	TGTGCCAGCAGTTTAAGTGAGGGGTCTAGCGAGCAGTACTTC	CASSLSEGSSEQYF
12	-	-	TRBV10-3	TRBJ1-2	TGTGCCATCAGTGAGTCGAGGGGTGGCTACACCTTC	CAISESRGGYTF
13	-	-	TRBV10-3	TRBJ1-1	TGTGCCACCGAAGGGACCGCGAACACTGAAGCTTTCTTT	CATEGTANTEAFF
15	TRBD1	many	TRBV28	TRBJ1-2	TGTGCCAGCAGGCGGACAGGGGGCCGTGGCTATGGCTACACCTTC	CASRRTGGRGYGYTF
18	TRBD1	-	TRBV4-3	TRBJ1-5	TGCGCCAGCAGCCAAGGAGTCGGGACAGACCTTAGCAATCAGCCCCAGCATTTT	CASSQGVGTDLSNQPQHF
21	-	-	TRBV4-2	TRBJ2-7	TGTGCCAGCAGCCCACTCGCCGCCAGCCACACCGGAGGGGGCCCCTCCTACGAGCAGTACTTC	CASSPLAASHTGGGPSYEQYF
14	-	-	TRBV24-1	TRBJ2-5	TGTGCCACCAGTGTCGGCAGGGGATCCGAGACCCAGTACTTC	CATSVGRGSETQYF
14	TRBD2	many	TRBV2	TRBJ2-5	TGTGCCAGCACCCCCTGGACTAGCCAAGAGACCCAGTACTTC	CASTPWTSQETQYF
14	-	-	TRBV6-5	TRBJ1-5	TGTGCCAGCAGTTCACTGGGGGTAGATCAGCCCCAGCATTTT	CASSSLGVDQPQHF
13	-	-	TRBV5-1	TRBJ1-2	TGCGCCAGCACCCTGTGGGAGCAGGATGGCTACACCTTC	CASTLWEQDGYTF
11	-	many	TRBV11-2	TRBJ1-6	TGTGCCAGCAGCTTAGATCCACCCCTCCACTTT	CASSLDPPLHF
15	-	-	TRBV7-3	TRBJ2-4	TGTGCCAGCAGCTTAGAGATTGGAGGGCAAAACATTCAGTACTTC	CASSLEIGGQNIQYF
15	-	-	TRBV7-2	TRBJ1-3	TGTGCCAGCAGCCCGAGGGAGGGTTGGGGAAACACCATATATTTT	CASSPREGWGNTIYF
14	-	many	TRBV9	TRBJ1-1	TGTGCCAGCAGCGTAGCCGCCTTCGAGAATGAAGCTTTCTTT	CASSVAAFENEAFF
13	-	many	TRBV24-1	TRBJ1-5	TGTGCCACCAGTGGGGATCTTTATCAGCCCCAGCATTTT	CATSGDLYQPQHF
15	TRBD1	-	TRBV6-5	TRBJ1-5	TGTGCCAGCAGTTACCGGGCAGGGGGAAATCAGCCCCAGCATTTT	CASSYRAGGNQPQHF
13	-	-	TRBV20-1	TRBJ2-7	TGCAGTGCTTGTATAACCGGGGGCTACGAGCAGTACTTC	CSACITGGYEQYF
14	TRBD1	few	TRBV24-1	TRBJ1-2	TGTGCCACCTCCTTAGGGACAGGTAACTATGGCTACACCTTC	CATSLGTGNYGYTF
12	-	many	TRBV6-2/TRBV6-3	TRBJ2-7	TGTGCCAGCAGTTACTTAGCCAACGAGCAGTACTTC	CASSYLANEQYF
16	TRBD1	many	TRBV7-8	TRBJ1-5	TGTGCCAGCAGCCCCCGGACAGGCCATAGCAATCAGCCCCAGCATTTT	CASSPRTGHSNQPQHF
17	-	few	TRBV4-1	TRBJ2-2	TGCGCCAGCAGCCCATTAGCCCCAGGTTGGGACACCGGGGAGCTGTTTTTT	CASSPLAPGWDTGELFF
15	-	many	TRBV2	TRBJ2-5	TGTGCCAGCAGAAGAGGGAGGGGGGGGAAAGAGACCCAGTACTTC	CASRRGRGGKETQYF
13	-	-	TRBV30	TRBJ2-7	TGTGCCGGAACGTCGGCTCTTAACTACGAGCAGTACTTC	CAGTSALNYEQYF
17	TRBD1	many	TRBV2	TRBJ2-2	TGTGCCAGCAGTGACCACTACAGGGGGCGTATGTCCGGGGAGCTGTTTTTT	CASSDHYRGRMSGELFF
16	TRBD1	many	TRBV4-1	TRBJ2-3	TGCGCCAGCAGCCAAGATGGGACAGGGGGCACAGATACGCAGTATTTT	CASSQDGTGGTDTQYF
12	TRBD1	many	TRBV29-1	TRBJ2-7	TGCAGCGCATGGGACAGTTCCTACGAGCAGTACTTC	CSAWDSSYEQYF
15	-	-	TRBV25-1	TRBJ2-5	TGTGCCAGCAGTGACTATACAGGGACGCGTGAGACCCAGTACTTC	CASSDYTGTRETQYF
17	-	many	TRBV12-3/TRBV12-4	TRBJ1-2	TGTGCCAGCAGTCTGGACTTAACTACTCCTTGGCCCTATGGCTACACCTTC	CASSLDLTTPWPYGYTF
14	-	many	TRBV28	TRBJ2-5	TGTGCCAGCACCCCGGGGAGAAACCAAGAGACCCAGTACTTC	CASTPGRNQETQYF
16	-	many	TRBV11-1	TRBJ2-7	TGTGCCAGCAGTCCACTTAGTGGGAGACACAACTACGAGCAGTACTTC	CASSPLSGRHNYEQYF
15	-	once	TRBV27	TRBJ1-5	TGTGCCAGCAGGGCCGCGGGGGCTAGCAATCAGCCCCAGCATTTT	CASRAAGASNQPQHF
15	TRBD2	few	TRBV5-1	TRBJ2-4	TGCGCCAGCAGCAGCCTAGCGGGAGGGTCCGACATTAAGTACTTC	CASSSLAGGSDIKYF
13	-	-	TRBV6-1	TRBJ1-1	TGTGCCAGTTATCTAGGGAGGTACACTGAAGCTTTCTTT	CASYLGRYTEAFF